This TCR beta chain is from a study of cytomegalovirus exposure and HLA in healthy donors. Broader study findings: Exclusion applied to some V segments, including TRBV6-2 and TRBV6-3, as they were indistinguishable. Diagnosis of cytomegalovirus status made by the classifier reportedly showed high specificity and sensitivity.

PCR amplification relied on 60 Vbeta primers (plus 13 Jbeta primers). The data were produced by immunoSEQ multiplex PCR, yet TCRdb's version contains in-frame clones alone and is incomplete. Of hundreds of thousands of clones detected, around 89% appear once; the ten largest clones hold roughly 0.99%. CDR1 SNHLY and CDR2 FYNNEI come from the germline V gene. This CDR3 comprises 13 residues. The V end lost 5 bases, the J end lost 2 bases, and 6 bases lay between the germline ends. Comment on this clone: Its specificity is unknown.

Donors were ostensibly healthy at sampling, although undocumented immune exposures were probable. V and J are TRBV2 and TRBJ2-2; maybe TRBD2 (5 bases). Sequencing was performed on PBMCs. This receptor was obtained from a woman under 30 in good health and CMV-seronegative. In nucleotides, the CDR3 is TGTGCCAGCAGTCGGGAAAACACCGGGGAGCTGTTTTTT. It yields the protein CASSRENTGELFF.